This is a list of T cell receptor beta chains from one sample in a study of T cell repertoires in cytomegalovirus infection. Each CDR3 protein is one row after TCRdb ran MiXCR on the reads. The profile covers 290,000 or so distinct CDR3 sequences, with 9.6% appearing a single time and approximately 2.3% taken by the ten largest. Sequencing was done on a sample of PBMCs. The source is a human donor in good health (CMV status not recorded). Some clones in this sample may be carry-over from other donors' samples. Each CDR3 is given with its conserved first and last residue. A D gene is named only where the DNA matches it firmly. Some rows mark clone size as missing; the rest say once, few, many or name a class of expanded clone.

NA	TRBV29-1	TRBJ1-2	13	few	CSVGRGANYGYTF	TGCAGCGTTGGCAGGGGCGCTAACTATGGCTACACCTTC
NA	TRBV14	TRBJ1-6	14	many	CASSRQGNNSPLHF	TGTGCCAGCAGCCGTCAGGGGAATAATTCACCCCTCCACTTT
NA	TRBV6-5	TRBJ1-2	13	NA	CASSRTEIYGYTF	TGTGCCAGCAGTCGGACAGAGATCTATGGCTACACCTTC
TRBD2	TRBV20-1	TRBJ2-1	15	many	CSARPTSGVYNEQFF	TGCAGTGCTAGACCGACTAGCGGGGTTTACAATGAGCAGTTCTTC
NA	TRBV20-1	TRBJ1-1	15	many	CSASHSQGGNTEAFF	TGCAGTGCTAGTCACTCACAGGGTGGGAACACTGAAGCTTTCTTT
TRBD1	TRBV5-5	TRBJ2-7	20	many	CASSSPRGTGGDLSSYEQYF	TGTGCCAGCAGCTCACCTAGGGGGACAGGGGGCGACTTAAGCTCCTACGAGCAGTACTTC
NA	TRBV10-3	TRBJ2-7	13	many	CAISESRSDEQYF	TGTGCCATCAGTGAGTCGAGAAGCGACGAGCAGTACTTC
TRBD1	TRBV6-5	TRBJ2-1	12	many	CASGTVMGEQFF	TGTGCCAGCGGGACAGTTATGGGGGAGCAGTTCTTC
TRBD1	TRBV12-3/TRBV12-4	TRBJ1-5	14	many	CASSSGTGIQPQHF	TGTGCCAGCAGTTCCGGGACAGGGATCCAGCCCCAGCATTTT
NA	TRBV29-1	TRBJ2-3	14	NA	CSVPSGGFTDTQYF	TGCAGCGTCCCGTCCGGGGGTTTCACAGATACGCAGTATTTT
NA	TRBV28	TRBJ2-2	16	many	CASSLPGGENTGELFF	TGTGCCAGCAGTTTGCCAGGAGGCGAGAACACCGGGGAGCTGTTTTTT
NA	TRBV7-2	TRBJ1-2	13	many	CAISGPGFFGYTF	TGTGCCATTTCAGGGCCAGGGTTTTTTGGCTACACCTTC
NA	TRBV7-9	TRBJ2-4	16	NA	CASSLAGTSLKNIQYF	TGTGCCAGCAGCTTAGCTGGGACAAGTCTGAAAAACATTCAGTACTTC
NA	TRBV7-2	TRBJ2-5	17	many	CASSSRYWTSFSETQYF	TGTGCCAGCAGCAGCCGCTATTGGACAAGCTTTTCAGAGACCCAGTACTTC
NA	TRBV28	TRBJ2-2	15	NA	CASSFGPVGPGELFF	TGTGCCAGCAGTTTTGGTCCGGTTGGTCCCGGGGAGCTGTTTTTT
TRBD1	TRBV24-1	TRBJ2-1	18	many	CATSDHSATGGAYNEQFF	TGTGCCACCAGTGATCACAGTGCGACAGGGGGCGCGTACAATGAGCAGTTCTTC
TRBD2	TRBV20-1	TRBJ2-7	12	NA	CSARGGGDEQYF	TGCAGTGCTAGGGGCGGGGGGGACGAGCAGTACTTC
NA	TRBV12-3/TRBV12-4	TRBJ2-6	20	many	CASSFRQGALLLSGANVLTF	TGTGCCAGCAGTTTCAGGCAGGGTGCCCTCCTACTTTCTGGGGCCAACGTCCTGACTTTC
NA	TRBV5-4	TRBJ2-3	15	many	CASSLLGHDTDTQYF	TGTGCCAGCAGCTTGTTGGGACACGACACAGATACGCAGTATTTT
TRBD1	TRBV5-1	TRBJ1-1	14	NA	CASSWGQANTDAFF	TGCGCCAGCAGCTGGGGACAGGCGAACACTGATGCTTTCTTT
NA	TRBV5-5	TRBJ2-3	15	many	CASSFQGGPTDTQYF	TGTGCCAGCAGCTTTCAAGGGGGGCCCACAGATACGCAGTATTTT
NA	TRBV5-1	TRBJ2-2	14	NA	CASSLDPGTGELFF	TGCGCCAGCAGCTTGGACCCGGGCACCGGGGAGCTGTTTTTT
TRBD1	TRBV4-2	TRBJ2-3	17	few	CASSQVGQGAFTDTQYF	TGTGCCAGCAGCCAAGTTGGACAGGGGGCTTTCACAGATACGCAGTATTTT
TRBD1	TRBV24-1	TRBJ2-6	19	many	CATSDTPGTGGFGANVLTF	TGTGCCACCAGTGATACCCCCGGGACAGGGGGCTTTGGGGCCAACGTCCTGACTTTC
TRBD1	TRBV7-9	TRBJ1-2	15	few	CASSAPQGVSYGYTF	TGTGCCAGCAGCGCCCCACAGGGGGTATCCTATGGCTACACCTTC
TRBD1	TRBV12-3/TRBV12-4	TRBJ1-2	14	many	CASSISGTEYGYTF	TGTGCCAGCAGCATATCCGGGACAGAATATGGCTACACCTTC
TRBD1	TRBV7-2	TRBJ1-1	17	many	CASSTRPGTGSGTEAFF	TGTGCCAGCAGCACCCGTCCCGGGACAGGGTCCGGCACTGAAGCTTTCTTT
NA	TRBV20-1	TRBJ1-2	13	many	CSAANSASYGYTF	TGCAGTGCCGCTAATTCCGCGAGCTATGGCTACACCTTC
NA	TRBV3-1	TRBJ1-5	14	many	CASSPSTDRGAQHF	TGTGCCAGCAGCCCATCTACAGACCGGGGGGCCCAGCATTTT
NA	TRBV29-1	TRBJ1-1	13	many	CSAGRGVGTEAFF	TGCAGCGCCGGGCGGGGTGTCGGTACTGAAGCTTTCTTT
NA	TRBV13	TRBJ1-2	14	few	CASSLERGRYGYTF	TGTGCCAGCAGCTTAGAAAGGGGGAGGTATGGCTACACCTTC
NA	TRBV23-1	TRBJ1-1	17	NA	CASSQSKGSRPVKVAFF	TGCGCCAGCAGTCAATCGAAAGGGTCCAGGCCTGTCAAGGTAGCTTTCTTT
TRBD2	TRBV7-2	TRBJ2-1	17	many	CASSSYPYSGGYNEQFF	TGTGCCAGCAGCTCTTACCCTTATAGCGGGGGTTACAATGAGCAGTTCTTC
TRBD1	TRBV2	TRBJ1-1	16	many	CASSEFSVRGHAEAFF	TGTGCCAGCAGTGAATTTAGTGTCAGGGGGCACGCTGAAGCTTTCTTT
NA	TRBV20-1	TRBJ2-3	13	many	CSGAGPGGDTQYF	TGCAGTGGCGCCGGGCCGGGCGGAGATACGCAGTATTTT
NA	TRBV10-3	TRBJ1-4	14	many	CAISVDGPNEKLFF	TGTGCCATCAGTGTGGACGGCCCAAATGAAAAACTGTTTTTT
NA	TRBV6-5	TRBJ1-5	14	many	CASSRVGWNQPQHF	TGTGCCAGCAGTCGGGTTGGGTGGAATCAGCCCCAGCATTTT
NA	TRBV10-3	TRBJ2-1	15	few	CAIRADRRNYNEQFF	TGTGCCATCAGGGCGGACAGACGAAATTACAATGAGCAGTTCTTC
TRBD1	TRBV2	TRBJ1-6	15	many	CASREEDRGVSPLHF	TGTGCCAGCCGTGAAGAGGACAGGGGGGTTTCACCCCTCCACTTT
TRBD2	TRBV7-2	TRBJ2-4	15	many	CASSLTSSGQNIQYF	TGTGCCAGCAGCTTGACTAGCAGTGGCCAAAACATTCAGTACTTC
NA	TRBV19	TRBJ1-5	14	few	CASSIDRFNQPQHF	TGTGCCAGTAGTATTGACAGGTTCAATCAGCCCCAGCATTTT
NA	TRBV7-7	TRBJ2-4	13	many	CASSPDPVGIQYF	TGTGCTAGCAGTCCAGACCCCGTTGGCATTCAGTACTTC
NA	TRBV20-1	TRBJ2-4	17	NA	CSARDQERVGAKNIQYF	TGCAGTGCTAGAGATCAGGAGCGGGTCGGGGCCAAAAACATTCAGTACTTC
TRBD2	TRBV13	TRBJ2-1	14	many	CASSLGRLAGEQFF	TGTGCCAGCAGCTTGGGAAGACTAGCCGGTGAGCAGTTCTTC
NA	TRBV7-8	TRBJ2-6	13	many	CASSFEGANVLTF	TGTGCCAGCAGCTTCGAGGGGGCCAACGTCCTGACTTTC